This T cell receptor beta chain derives from a study of cytomegalovirus exposure and HLA in healthy donors. The PCR contained 60 Vbeta and 13 Jbeta primers. This table comes from immunoSEQ multiplex PCR, and its TCRdb copy is limited to in-frame clones, with some not included. The table shows around 150,000 clones, with 68% occurring only once. V was pared by 2 bases and J by 7 bases, with 6 bases between. Germline CDR1 is SEHNR and CDR2 is FQNEAQ (reference sequence). The CDR3 covers 11 residues. A remark on this clone: Its antigen is currently unknown.

Study-wide points: Highest at DRB1 and lowest at HLA-C, TCR association rates differed among HLA loci in a later analysis. Researchers reported in a later analysis that common viral pathogens appeared linked to several top clusters.

Sequences were obtained from PBMCs. V usage is TRBV7-9 and J usage is TRBJ2-7; maybe TRBD1 (5 bases). This TCR was recovered from a young woman in good health and CMV-seropositive. CDR3 amino acids: CASSLSGEQYF. CDR3 in DNA: TGTGCCAGCAGCTTATCAGGGGAGCAGTACTTC.